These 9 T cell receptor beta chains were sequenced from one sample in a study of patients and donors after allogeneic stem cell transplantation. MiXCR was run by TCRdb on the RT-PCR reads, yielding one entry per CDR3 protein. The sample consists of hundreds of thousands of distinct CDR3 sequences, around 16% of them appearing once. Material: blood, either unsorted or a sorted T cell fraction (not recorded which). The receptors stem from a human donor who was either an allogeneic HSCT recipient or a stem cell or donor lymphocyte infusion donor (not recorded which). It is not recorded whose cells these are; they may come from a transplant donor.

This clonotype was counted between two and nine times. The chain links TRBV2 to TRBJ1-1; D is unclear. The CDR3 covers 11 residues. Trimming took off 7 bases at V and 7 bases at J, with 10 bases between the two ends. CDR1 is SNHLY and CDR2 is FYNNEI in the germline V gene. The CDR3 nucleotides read TGTGCCAGCATGCGGAGGAGTGAAGCTTTCTTT. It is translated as CASMRRSEAFF.

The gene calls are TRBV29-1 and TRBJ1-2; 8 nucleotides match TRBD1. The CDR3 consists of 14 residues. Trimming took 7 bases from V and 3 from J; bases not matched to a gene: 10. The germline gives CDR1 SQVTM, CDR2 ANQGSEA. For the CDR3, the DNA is TGCAGCGGAAGAGAAACAGGGGGTGACTATGGCTACACCTTC. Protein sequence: CSGRETGGDYGYTF.

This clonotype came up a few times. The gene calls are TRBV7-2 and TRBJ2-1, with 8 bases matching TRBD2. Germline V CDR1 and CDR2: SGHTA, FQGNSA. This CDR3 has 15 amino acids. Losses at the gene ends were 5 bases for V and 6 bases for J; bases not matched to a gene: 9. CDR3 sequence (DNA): TGTGCCAGCAGCCCTAGAGGGACTAGACCCAATGAGCAGTTCTTC. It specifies CASSPRGTRPNEQFF.

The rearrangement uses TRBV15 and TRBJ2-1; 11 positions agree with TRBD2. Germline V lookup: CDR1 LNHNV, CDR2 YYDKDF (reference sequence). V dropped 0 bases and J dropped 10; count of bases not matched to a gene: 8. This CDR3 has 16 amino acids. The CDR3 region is CATSREGLAGGGEQFF. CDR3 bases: TGTGCCACCAGCAGAGAGGGTCTAGCGGGGGGAGGCGAGCAGTTCTTC. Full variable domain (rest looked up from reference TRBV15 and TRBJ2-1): DAMVIQNPRYQVTQFGKPVTLSCSQTLNHNVMYWYQQKSSQAPKLLFHYYDKDFNNEADTPDNFQSRRPNTSFCFLDIRSPGLGDTAMYLCATSREGLAGGGEQFFGPGTRLTVL.

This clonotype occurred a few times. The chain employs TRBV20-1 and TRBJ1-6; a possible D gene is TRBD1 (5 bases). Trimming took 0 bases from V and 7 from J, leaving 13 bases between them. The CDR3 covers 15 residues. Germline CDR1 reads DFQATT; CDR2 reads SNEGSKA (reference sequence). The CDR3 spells CSARDRGEENSPLHF. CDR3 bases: TGCAGTGCTAGAGATCGGGGGGAGGAAAATTCACCCCTCCACTTT.

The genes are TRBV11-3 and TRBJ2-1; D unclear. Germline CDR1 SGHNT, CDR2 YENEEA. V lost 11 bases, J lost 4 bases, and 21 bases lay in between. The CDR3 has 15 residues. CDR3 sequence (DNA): TGTGCCGGTCACTCTGGAGCTACCTATTACAATGAGCAGTTCTTC. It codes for CAGHSGATYYNEQFF.

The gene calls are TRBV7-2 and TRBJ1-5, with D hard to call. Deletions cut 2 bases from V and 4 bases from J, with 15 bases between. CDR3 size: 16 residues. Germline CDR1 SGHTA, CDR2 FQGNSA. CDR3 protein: CASSLHPPQSNQPQHF. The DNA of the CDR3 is TGTGCCAGCAGCTTACATCCGCCACAGTCAAATCAGCCCCAGCATTTT. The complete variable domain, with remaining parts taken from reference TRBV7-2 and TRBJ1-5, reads GAGVSQSPSNKVTEKGKDVELRCDPISGHTALYWYRQSLGQGLEFLIYFQGNSAPDKSGLPSDRFSAERTGGSVSTLTIQRTQQEDSAVYLCASSLHPPQSNQPQHFGDGTRLSIL.

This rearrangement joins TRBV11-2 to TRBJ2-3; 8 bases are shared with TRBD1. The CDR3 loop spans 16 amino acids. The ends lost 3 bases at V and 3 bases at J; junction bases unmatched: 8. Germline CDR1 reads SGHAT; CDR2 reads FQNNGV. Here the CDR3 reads CASSLGQGAGTDTQYF. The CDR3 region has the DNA TGTGCCAGCAGCTTGGGGCAGGGGGCTGGGACAGATACGCAGTATTTT.

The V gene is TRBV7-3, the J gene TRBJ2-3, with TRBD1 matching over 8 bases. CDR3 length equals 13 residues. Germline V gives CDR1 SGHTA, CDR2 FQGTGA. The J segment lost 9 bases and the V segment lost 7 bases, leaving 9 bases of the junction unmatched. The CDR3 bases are TGTGCCAGCAATCACGGACAGGGCCGAACGCAGTATTTT. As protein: CASNHGQGRTQYF. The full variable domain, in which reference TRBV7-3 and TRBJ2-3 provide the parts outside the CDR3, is GAGVSQTPSNKVTEKGKYVELRCDPISGHTALYWYRQSLGQGPEFLIYFQGTGAADDSGLPNDRFFAVRPEGSVSTLKIQRTERGDSAVYLCASNHGQGRTQYFGPGTRLTVL.